The sequence of this T cell receptor beta chain was determined in a study of CD8+ T cells in alopecia areata. The wider study: Those patients who were treated received oral tofacitinib, which was given at 5 to 10 mg twice daily for moderate-to-severe alopecia areata. The study's findings and limits: Scalp clonality dropped significantly under tofacitinib, as did expanded CD8+ top-100 clones.

The CDR3 is 20 amino acids. V dropped 0 bases and J dropped 4; count of bases not matched to a gene: 14. Germline-derived CDR1 and CDR2 are LGHNA and YSLEER. Sample treatment: oral pan-JAK inhibitor, 5-10 mg twice daily. The sequencing template was cDNA reverse transcribed from extracted RNA. Libraries were prepared by immunoSEQ multiplex PCR; TCRdb keeps only in-frame clonotypes and omits some of them. The table lists around 110,000 clones, 84% of them singletons. This clone turned up a few times. What it binds is not known. Specimen: CD8+ T cells sorted from blood, collected at week 24, from a patient treated with tofacitinib. This clonotype was sampled from a human donor with alopecia areata. The chain joins TRBV4-3 to TRBJ2-1; TRBD2 aligns across 11 bases. The CDR3 DNA follows: TGCGCCAGCAGCCAAGAAGGTGGTAGCGGGGGGGGCATATATTACAATGAGCAGTTCTTC. Translating it yields CASSQEGGSGGGIYYNEQFF.